This is a list of T cell receptor beta chains from one sample in a study of vaccination and CD4 T cells after COVID-19. Antigen specificity for these receptors is unknown. TCRdb itself ran the PCR reads through MiXCR, one entry per CDR3 protein. Of approximately 4,400 distinct CDR3 sequences listed, approximately 40% are singletons. Sequenced sample: CD4+ T cells from blood, cultured in vitro. These receptors were collected from a human donor who had recovered from COVID-19. Each CDR3 is given with its conserved first and last residue. Clone size appears in some rows only: once, few, many, or a class for an expanded clone.

>TRBV20-1|TRBJ2-5|few
CSAQKRGVSQETQYF
>TRBV6-1|TRBJ2-3|few
CASSERQGGLTDTQYF
>TRBV6-5|TRBJ2-7|.
CASSYSSGGVYEQYF
>TRBV7-9|TRBJ1-1|once
CASSERGQGGRAFF
>TRBV4-2|TRBJ2-5|medium-sized
CASSAQGETQYF
>TRBV20-1|TRBJ2-3|.
CSARDRRRGTDTQYF
>TRBV6-2/TRBV6-3|TRBJ1-2|.
CASTVGEQVGYTF
>TRBV24-1|TRBJ2-1|few
CATSERGTSGYNEQFF
>TRBV5-5|TRBJ2-2|.
CASSFGRTNTGELFF
>TRBV30|TRBJ2-7|once
CACRGRAYEQYF
>TRBV12-3/TRBV12-4|TRBJ2-1|few
CASSFNRVIEQFF
>TRBV2|TRBJ2-2|.
CASSRLGELFF
>TRBV2|TRBJ2-5|.
CASKADGETQYF
>TRBV7-3|TRBJ1-1|.
CASSFDGNTEAFF
>TRBV19|TRBJ1-5|.
CASSIVGGLGNQPQHF
>TRBV20-1|TRBJ2-3|few
CSARDSASGGSTDTQYF
>TRBV4-2|TRBJ2-7|.
CASSPTLDRGEQYF
>TRBV7-8|TRBJ1-5|.
CASSLAHRAEQPQHF
>TRBV24-1|TRBJ1-2|.
CATSDPGQGAEGYTF
>TRBV7-2|TRBJ2-2|few
CASSPDIANTGELFF
>TRBV6-1|TRBJ1-1|.
CASSVHAPPGQGANKLNTEAFF
>TRBV7-3|TRBJ1-2|.
CASSPGTGINYGYTF
>TRBV7-9|TRBJ2-3|.
CASTPRAASTDTQYF
>TRBV15|TRBJ2-7|once
CATSRHRTGAGGVQYF
>TRBV6-5|TRBJ1-3|.
CASSYGGSSGNTIYF
>TRBV6-5|TRBJ2-6|once
CASSYFGSGANVLTF
>TRBV7-8|TRBJ1-1|few
CASSKDRLNTEAFF
>TRBV20-1|TRBJ2-7|once
CSARGLAGRPLNEQYF
>TRBV7-7|TRBJ2-5|.
CASSPTGGRETQYF
>TRBV6-2/TRBV6-3|TRBJ2-5|few
CASSYGRLARFLETQYF